This is a list of T cell receptor beta chains from one sample in a study of beta chain features in type 1 diabetes. The repertoire was sequenced with immunoSEQ multiplex PCR; TCRdb's copy has only in-frame clones and lacks some. The table lists a few hundred thousand clones, around 16% of them singletons. Sequenced: naive CD4+ T cells from blood. The receptors were gathered from a woman between 18 and 30 years old in good health. Both conserved end residues are part of each CDR3. The order of the fields is D gene, J gene, V gene, CDR3 length, clone size, CDR3 DNA, CDR3 protein. A D gene is named only where the DNA matches it firmly. Not every row has a clone size; where given, it reads once, few, many or a size class.

. | TRBJ2-2 | TRBV30 | 14 | few | TGTGCCTTTAGGGGGTTACCGGTGACCGGGGAGCTGTTTTTT | CAFRGLPVTGELFF
TRBD2 | TRBJ2-1 | TRBV5-1 | 14 | few | TGCGCCAGCAGCATAGCGGGGGCCTACAATGAGCAGTTCTTC | CASSIAGAYNEQFF
TRBD1 | TRBJ2-3 | TRBV7-3 | 15 | . | TGTGCCAGCAGCCTACAGGGGATGAACGCAGATACGCAGTATTTT | CASSLQGMNADTQYF
TRBD1 | TRBJ1-5 | TRBV28 | 16 | few | TGTGCCAGCAGCACTACCGGGACAGGGCGCAATCAGCCCCAGCATTTT | CASSTTGTGRNQPQHF
TRBD1 | TRBJ2-5 | TRBV7-8 | 17 | . | TGTGCCAGCAGCCCTGGGAGAGTGACAGGGGGTAAAGAGACCCAGTACTTC | CASSPGRVTGGKETQYF
. | TRBJ2-1 | TRBV9 | 16 | few | TGTGCCAGCAGCGTAGGAGCTACTTCTACGGGGAATGAGCAGTTCTTC | CASSVGATSTGNEQFF
TRBD1 | TRBJ2-5 | TRBV5-1 | 14 | . | TGCGCCAGCAGCACGGGACAGGCCCAAGAGACCCAGTACTTC | CASSTGQAQETQYF
. | TRBJ2-1 | TRBV11-2 | 15 | . | TGTGCCAGCAGCTTATCTTGGAGCTCCTACAATGAGCAGTTCTTC | CASSLSWSSYNEQFF
TRBD2 | TRBJ2-7 | TRBV30 | 16 | . | TGTGCCTGCCGAAGTCGAAGCGGGAGTCGGAACTACGAGCAGTACTTC | CACRSRSGSRNYEQYF
. | TRBJ2-1 | TRBV20-1 | 11 | . | TGCAGTGCTAGCCTAAACAATGAGCAGTTCTTC | CSASLNNEQFF
TRBD2 | TRBJ2-7 | TRBV7-2 | 13 | . | TGTGCCAGCAGTCTCGGGAGGGCCTACGAGCAGTACTTC | CASSLGRAYEQYF
TRBD1 | TRBJ1-4 | TRBV30 | 16 | . | TGTGCCTGGAGCCGCGACAGGGTCCCAACTAATGAAAAACTGTTTTTT | CAWSRDRVPTNEKLFF
. | TRBJ2-5 | TRBV7-6 | 14 | . | TGTGCCAGCAGGGCCCGGGGTAGGAAGGAGACCCAGTACTTC | CASRARGRKETQYF
TRBD1 | TRBJ1-2 | TRBV7-2 | 14 | few | TGTGCCAGCAGCCCAGGGACAGGCCCCTATGGCTACACCTTC | CASSPGTGPYGYTF
TRBD2 | TRBJ2-1 | TRBV5-4 | 15 | . | TGTGCCAGCAGCTCGACTAGCGGGAGGGAGAATGAGCAGTTCTTC | CASSSTSGRENEQFF
. | TRBJ1-4 | TRBV5-6 | 14 | . | TGTGCCAGCAGCTTTCGGACAGTTAATGAAAAACTGTTTTTT | CASSFRTVNEKLFF
. | TRBJ2-2 | TRBV29-1 | 16 | . | TGCAGCGTTGAAGATCGTCTGAACAGGGTCACCGGGGAGCTGTTTTTT | CSVEDRLNRVTGELFF
TRBD1 | TRBJ2-4 | TRBV18 | 14 | few | TGTGCCAGCTCACCGACAGGGGGCATAAACATTCAGTACTTC | CASSPTGGINIQYF
. | TRBJ2-7 | TRBV7-2 | 12 | few | TGTGCCAGCACCTGGAACAGCTACGAGCAGTACTTC | CASTWNSYEQYF
. | TRBJ2-3 | TRBV23-1 | 10 | many | TGCGGGAGGGGATCAGATACGCAGTATTTT | CGRGSDTQYF
TRBD2 | TRBJ2-3 | TRBV18 | 18 | . | TGTGCCAGCTCACCACTACCTCCTCTAGCGGGAGGCACAGATACGCAGTATTTT | CASSPLPPLAGGTDTQYF
. | TRBJ1-2 | TRBV19 | 14 | . | TGTGCCAGTAGTATAGGAAGTCGCGACTATGGCTACACCTTC | CASSIGSRDYGYTF
. | TRBJ2-1 | TRBV2 | 14 | . | TGTGCCAGCACCGGGACTCGTCCCTACAATGAGCAGTTCTTC | CASTGTRPYNEQFF
TRBD2 | TRBJ2-7 | TRBV29-1 | 16 | . | TGCAGCGCGACTAGCGGGAGGCTCAAGGAGTCCTACGAGCAGTACTTC | CSATSGRLKESYEQYF
TRBD2 | TRBJ2-2 | TRBV29-1 | 16 | few | TGCAGCGTCGGACGGTCCGGGACTAGCGACACCGGGGAGCTGTTTTTT | CSVGRSGTSDTGELFF
TRBD1 | TRBJ1-1 | TRBV20-1 | 11 | few | TGCAGTGCTAGGGGACAGGTTGAAGCTTTCTTT | CSARGQVEAFF
. | TRBJ2-7 | TRBV5-1 | 15 | few | TGCGCCAGCAGCTTGGTATCTAGCAGTACCTACGAGCAGTACTTC | CASSLVSSSTYEQYF
TRBD2 | TRBJ2-1 | TRBV5-4 | 16 | . | TGTGCCAGCAGTTCAGCGGGACCGGGCCGATACAATGAGCAGTTCTTC | CASSSAGPGRYNEQFF
TRBD2 | TRBJ2-7 | TRBV7-9 | 14 | . | TGTGCCAGCAGCGGACTAGCGGGATCCTACGAGCAGTACTTC | CASSGLAGSYEQYF
TRBD2 | TRBJ2-1 | TRBV6-5 | 14 | . | TGTGCCAGCAGGGGGACTAGCGGACACAATGAGCAGTTCTTC | CASRGTSGHNEQFF
. | TRBJ1-1 | TRBV6-6 | 12 | few | TGTGCCAGCATCTACCCCCTTGCTGAAGCTTTCTTT | CASIYPLAEAFF
TRBD2 | TRBJ2-1 | TRBV18 | 15 | few | TGTGCCAGCTCACCACTAGCGGGAGGTGGTAATGAGCAGTTCTTC | CASSPLAGGGNEQFF
. | TRBJ2-5 | TRBV14 | 17 | few | TGTGCCAGCAGCCAAAGATCCCGTCTTCTCGGCGGAGAGACCCAGTACTTC | CASSQRSRLLGGETQYF
. | TRBJ2-7 | TRBV11-2 | 15 | . | TGTGCCAGCAGCTTAGAAGACTTGTCTACCTACGAGCAGTACTTC | CASSLEDLSTYEQYF
TRBD1 | TRBJ1-5 | TRBV15 | 16 | few | TGTGCCACCAGCAGAGAAGGCCAGGGGGTCCTTCAGCCCCAGCATTTT | CATSREGQGVLQPQHF
. | TRBJ2-7 | TRBV7-9 | 18 | . | TGTGCCAGCAGCTTAGTACAACAAGACCGACTAATATCCCACGAGCAGTACTTC | CASSLVQQDRLISHEQYF
. | TRBJ2-5 | TRBV14 | 16 | . | TGTGCCAGCAGCCAAGATAGGGGCCTGTACCAAGAGACCCAGTACTTC | CASSQDRGLYQETQYF
TRBD1 | TRBJ1-1 | TRBV30 | 12 | . | TGTGCCTGGACCCCCAAAAACAGGGGCGCTTTCTTT | CAWTPKNRGAFF
. | TRBJ2-1 | TRBV5-1 | 14 | few | TGCGCCAGCAGCTTACTAGCTGAGTACAATGAGCAGTTCTTC | CASSLLAEYNEQFF
TRBD2 | TRBJ2-5 | TRBV19 | 15 | few | TGTGCCAGTAGTGGAGGAAGCGGGGGCCGGGAGACCCAGTACTTC | CASSGGSGGRETQYF